The sequence of this T cell receptor (beta chain) was determined in a study of human T cells and chemical hapten exposure. How the authors handled the data: Sample TCR counts, which ranged from about 23,224 to 750,000, had a median of approximately 95,000. Each CDR3 protein gets one entry after TCRdb re-called the RACE reads with MiXCR. These V and J calls are TCRdb output, not the study's own analysis. The sample has more than 90,000 distinct CDR3 sequences, roughly a tenth seen once; the top ten hold around 2.2%. This sample's time point: patch test 1, 2 weeks after DPC sensitization. Treatment noted: therapeutic diphenylcyclopropenone sensitization with weekly scalp DPC. Donation of samples came from alopecia patients who were 18 to 70 years old and suitable for DPC. General study points: Significantly more large CDR3 similarity clusters were formed by expanded TCRs than by controls.

This clonotype was observed a handful of times. What it binds is not known. Losses at the gene ends were 5 bases for V and 11 bases for J; bases not matched to a gene: 5. The CDR3 extends over 11 amino acids. Germline-derived CDR1 and CDR2 are SGHTA and FQGNSA. The chain employs TRBV7-2 and TRBJ1-1; 7 bases agree with TRBD1. The input for sequencing was whole blood, taken in connection with sensitization to the hapten diphenylcyclopropenone (DPC). This sequence originates from a man between 40 and 49 years old with alopecia areata. Some clones in this sample may be carry-over from other donors' samples. The CDR3 protein is CASSVTGRAFF. The CDR3 region has the DNA TGTGCCAGCAGCGTGACAGGGCGGGCTTTCTTT.